This entry concerns a single TCR beta chain. Its antigen is currently not known. Base qualities are not at hand, and no much larger clone is one base apart. At the junction V is shortened by 0 bases and J by 3 bases; bases outside the gene matches: 7. The CDR3 measures 17 amino acids from cysteine to phenylalanine. Just CDR3 DNA is preserved here, 51 bases in frame from base 1. The germline V gene gives CDR1 as MGHRA and CDR2 as YSYEKL. Libraries were prepared through PCR. Instrument used: Illumina HiSeq 2500. To normalize quantification of the TCRbeta repertoire, the TCR libraries were built with molecular barcoding that relied on unique molecular identifiers. TCRdb cleaned the public reads at Q25 with fastp, built clones with MiXCR and kept in-frame beta chains. Entries that share a CDR3 protein sequence are merged under the most common genes and DNA. This sample has some 280,000 distinct CDR3 sequences in its table, and roughly 9.5% of those were observed once. Clones ranked in the top ten supply around a tenth of the sample.

This entry comes from a study of T-cell reconstitution after alpha-beta-depleted transplantation in children (dated by TCRdb to about 2016). With regard to the full study: Using TCR repertoire profiling, the study quantitatively followed how T-cell immune reconstitution unfolded in children after TCRalphabeta/CD19-depleted allogeneic hematopoietic cell transplantation.

The sequenced sample was PBMCs from the stem cell graft donor, obtained from the stem cell graft. This receptor was taken from a human donor who donated a stem cell graft to a child with SCID. The chain was built from TRBV4-1 and TRBJ2-1; 8 bases in the middle match TRBD2. The DNA sequence follows: TGCGCCAGCAGCCAAGACGAGGCGGGGGGCCACTACAATGAGCAGTTCTTC. Translated, it reads CASSQDEAGGHYNEQFF.